A single sample gave rise to the 2 T cell receptor beta chains below, sequenced in a study of CD8+CD57+ T cells in acquired aplastic anemia. Only patients with CD8+CD57+ cell expansion on flow cytometry were chosen for sequencing. The template used for profiling TCR beta VDJ and CDR3 was genomic DNA. Each CDR3 protein gets one entry after TCRdb re-called the reads with MiXCR. The sample lists approximately 180,000 distinct CDR3 sequences; approximately 48% were seen once. Sequencing was carried out using sorted CD4+, CD8+, or CD8+CD57+ T cells (not recorded which) from PBMCs. Every receptor here comes from a human donor with aplastic anemia.

V and J are TRBV2 and TRBJ1-5, with D possibly being TRBD1 (5 bases). The length of the CDR3 is 15 residues. Deletions cut 7 bases from V and 7 bases from J, with 20 bases between. Germline V gene data show CDR1 as SNHLY and CDR2 as FYNNEI. The CDR3 sequence: CASMRARGPAQPQHF. The CDR3 DNA reads as TGTGCCAGCATGAGGGCGAGGGGCCCGGCACAGCCCCAGCATTTT.

The chain is built from TRBV25-1 and TRBJ1-5, with D perhaps matching TRBD1 (5 bases). Trimming removed 3 bases at V and 2 bases at J, with 8 bases between. The CDR3 runs to 14 residues. In germline, CDR1 is MGHDK, CDR2 SYGVNS. CDR3 DNA: TGTGCCAGCAGTGATGGGGGTGGCAATCAGCCCCAGCATTTT. Protein: CASSDGGGNQPQHF. Together with reference TRBV25-1 and TRBJ1-5, the CDR3 gives the full variable domain: EADIYQTPRYLVIGTGKKITLECSQTMGHDKMYWYQQDPGMELHLIHYSYGVNSTEKGDLSSESTVSRIRTEHFPLTLESARPSHTSQYLCASSDGGGNQPQHFGDGTRLSIL.